This TCR beta chain was recovered during a study of T-cell reconstitution after alpha-beta-depleted transplantation in children. This clonotype has at least ten counts. It was with unique molecular identifiers that the TCRbeta library was prepared. MiXCR was run by TCRdb on the PCR reads, yielding one entry per CDR3 protein. The repertoire holds more than 550,000 distinct CDR3 sequences, roughly a tenth seen once, with less than 4.5% in the top ten. Germline V gene lookup returns CDR1 MNHEY and CDR2 SVGEGT. CDR3 length: 13 residues. The germline V and J ends were trimmed by 6 bases and 0 bases, with 6 bases remaining between them.

This chain links TRBV6-2 or TRBV6-3 with TRBJ2-4; D perhaps matches TRBD2 (5 bases). The source of this sequence is a human donor who donated a stem cell graft to a child with acute myeloid leukemia. The sample in question was PBMCs from the stem cell graft donor, obtained from the stem cell graft. Written as DNA, the CDR3 is TGTGCCAGCAGCGGGGTAGCCAAAAACATTCAGTACTTC. Amino acid sequence: CASSGVAKNIQYF.